The 15 T cell receptor beta chains below all came from one sample that was sequenced in a study of T-cell reconstitution after alpha-beta-depleted transplantation in children. Unique molecular identifiers tagged the TCRbeta library. TCRdb re-called the PCR reads with MiXCR, one entry per CDR3 protein. The sample has about 340,000 distinct CDR3 sequences, roughly 17% seen once. This specimen consisted of PBMCs, mostly from graft donor cells, obtained 360 days after TCRalphabeta/CD19-depleted stem cell transplant. The receptors were gathered from a male patient between 2 and 10 years old who had a stem cell transplant for acute lymphoblastic leukemia, so the T cells may come from the graft donor.

The chain uses TRBV4-2 and TRBJ2-7; 10 bases fit TRBD2. This CDR3 contains 17 residues. The ends lost 0 bases at V and 2 bases at J; junction bases unmatched: 7. Looked up from germline, CDR1 is LGHNA and CDR2 is YNFKEQ. The CDR3 region is CASSQDPGLAAPYEQYF. DNA for the CDR3: TGTGCCAGCAGCCAAGATCCCGGACTAGCGGCCCCCTACGAGCAGTACTTC.

Many counts were recorded for this clonotype. The gene calls are TRBV29-1 and TRBJ2-1, with 7 nucleotides matching TRBD2. This CDR3 has 13 amino acids. Germline values: CDR1 SQVTM, CDR2 ANQGSEA. The junction had 10 bases not matched to a gene; V was cut back by 7 bases and J by 7 bases. The CDR3 nucleotides read TGCAGCGCCAGCGGGCGGGAGATGAATGAGCAGTTCTTC. Its protein product is CSASGREMNEQFF.

The chain's CDR3 is CASSFREAGPPPNEQYF. CDR3 bases: TGTGCCAGCAGCTTCCGCGAAGCGGGACCACCCCCTAACGAGCAGTACTTC. The chain recombines TRBV7-2 with TRBJ2-7, with 7 bases matching TRBD2. The CDR3 sequence is 17 residues long. Germline CDR1 is SGHTA and CDR2 is FQGNSA. The ends lost 3 bases at V and 5 bases at J; junction bases unmatched: 16.

The gene calls are TRBV4-3 and TRBJ2-3; 14 positions agree with TRBD2. CDR3 length equals 20 residues. V dropped 0 bases and J dropped 4; count of bases not matched to a gene: 12. Germline V gene lookup returns CDR1 LGHNA and CDR2 YSLEER. CDR3 sequence reads: CASSQDSPRLAGGSPDTQYF. In DNA form, the CDR3 reads TGCGCCAGCAGCCAAGATAGCCCCCGACTAGCGGGAGGGTCCCCAGATACGCAGTATTTT.

This clonotype showed up many times. The chain carries TRBV7-9 and TRBJ2-7; D is perhaps TRBD1 or TRBD2 (5 bases each). CDR1 is SEHNR, CDR2 FQNEAQ, per germline (reference sequence). With 4 bases removed from V and 4 bases from J, the gap between germline ends came to 14 bases. The CDR3 runs to 14 residues. The CDR3: CASSSPGRAYEQYF. The CDR3, as DNA: TGTGCCAGCAGCTCCCCGGGACGGGCTTACGAGCAGTACTTC.

This clonotype was seen only a few times. The J gene is TRBJ2-3, the V gene TRBV11-2; D may be TRBD2 (7 bases). This CDR3 is 18 amino acids long. Germline V CDR1 and CDR2: SGHAT, FQNNGV. V dropped 5 bases and J dropped 2 bases, with 23 bases sitting between them. The CDR3 reads CASSPNGGGVRSTDTQYF. CDR3 DNA sequence: TGTGCCAGCAGCCCAAACGGAGGGGGGGTAAGGTCCACAGATACGCAGTATTTT.

This clonotype was detected many times. The chain links TRBV12-3 or TRBV12-4 to TRBJ2-1, with TRBD1 matching 8 bases. The CDR3 has 15 residues. Unmatched junction bases numbered 3, after V lost 3 bases and J lost 2 bases. The CDR3 reads CASSLQGATYNEQFF. The CDR3 nucleotides are TGTGCCAGCAGTTTGCAGGGGGCGACCTACAATGAGCAGTTCTTC.

This clonotype was detected a few times. The gene calls are TRBV9 and TRBJ2-7, with a possible D match to TRBD1 (6 bases). Germline CDR1 reads SGDLS; CDR2 reads YYNGEE. With 0 bases removed from V and 3 bases from J, the gap between germline ends came to 10 bases. This CDR3 spans 14 amino acids. CDR3 in DNA: TGTGCCAGCAGCGTAGGGGACACCCTCTACGAGCAGTACTTC. Its translation: CASSVGDTLYEQYF.

In its sample, this clonotype was seen a few times. The chain carries TRBV28 and TRBJ2-1, with D tentatively TRBD1 or TRBD2 (5 bases each). V was clipped by 2 bases and J by 6 bases, with 20 bases between them. CDR3 length: 17 amino acids. Germline-derived CDR1 and CDR2 are MDHEN and SYDVKM. CDR3 sequence (DNA): TGTGCCAGCAGTTTACTCTCGGGACCAACCACCATCAATGAGCAGTTCTTC. It encodes CASSLLSGPTTINEQFF.

The V and J genes are TRBV6-2 or TRBV6-3 and TRBJ2-5; D uncertain. V lost 7 bases and J 0 bases, leaving 27 bases between the germline ends. CDR1 is MNHEY, CDR2 SVGEGT, per germline. This CDR3 has 19 residues. CDR3 nucleotide sequence: TGTGCCAGCACCCCCTCGGCCCTAACGCTCGTCAGGTACCAAGAGACCCAGTACTTC. Residues: CASTPSALTLVRYQETQYF.

V gene TRBV15 combines with J gene TRBJ1-2; the D is unclear. The CDR3 covers 13 residues. V shed 3 bases and J shed 3 bases, with 8 bases lying between them. Germline CDR1 is LNHNV and CDR2 is YYDKDF (reference sequence). For the CDR3, the DNA is TGTGCCACCAGCAGGTACACTTACTATGGCTACACCTTC. Amino acid sequence: CATSRYTYYGYTF.

V and J are TRBV25-1 and TRBJ2-3, with D tentatively TRBD2 (5 bases). The CDR3 is made up of 17 amino acids. Germline CDR1 is MGHDK and CDR2 is SYGVNS. V gave up 3 bases and J gave up 4 bases, with 20 bases separating them. CDR3 in amino acids: CASSDVMSGLRADTQYF. DNA for the CDR3: TGTGCCAGCAGTGACGTAATGAGCGGTCTTAGGGCAGATACGCAGTATTTT.

This clonotype was found a few times. The chain links TRBV18 to TRBJ2-1; TRBD2 might be the D (6 bases). This CDR3 is 16 amino acids long. CDR1 and CDR2 from the germline V gene are KGHSH and LQKENI. V lost 6 bases, J lost 4 bases, and 19 bases lay in between. The CDR3 nucleotides read TGTGCCAGCTCTATGGACTACCCGGAGGGATACAATGAGCAGTTCTTC. It encodes CASSMDYPEGYNEQFF.

The rearrangement links TRBV15 to TRBJ1-4; D gene uncertain. CDR1 and CDR2 from the germline V gene are LNHNV and YYDKDF (reference sequence). Trimming stripped 4 bases from V and 4 bases from J, with 7 bases between. The CDR3 totals 13 residues. CDR3 sequence (DNA): TGTGCCACCAGCAACGAAATTAATGAAAAACTGTTTTTT. It is translated as CATSNEINEKLFF.

V is TRBV28 and J is TRBJ2-1; TRBD2 is a possible D gene (5 bases). The CDR3 spans 15 residues. Germline loops: CDR1 MDHEN, CDR2 SYDVKM. Deletions cut 6 bases from V and 5 bases from J, with 17 bases between. CDR3 sequence: CASSPKRVSNNEQFF. The CDR3 DNA reads TGTGCCAGCAGCCCCAAGAGGGTTAGTAACAATGAGCAGTTCTTC.